These T cell receptor beta chains were read from a single sample in a study of T cell responses to AZD1222 COVID-19 vaccine. The data were produced by immunoSEQ multiplex PCR, yet TCRdb's version contains in-frame clones alone and is incomplete. This table holds about 120,000 clones, 70% to 90% found once. The sample here was peripheral blood, taken on day 0 of AZD1222 vaccination. These receptors originate from an adult in good health. Both conserved end residues are trimmed from each CDR3. Clone size is not always given. Where it is, it says once, few, many or a class for expanded clones.

size	length	J	V	CDR3
few	14	TRBJ1-4	TRBV5-6	ASSMDGGRANEKLF
NA	13	TRBJ1-3	TRBV14	ASSQKWNSGNTIY
NA	9	TRBJ2-5	TRBV12-3/TRBV12-4	ASRDGETQY
NA	12	TRBJ2-2	TRBV2	ASRVRTGTGELF
NA	13	TRBJ2-7	TRBV10-3	AISAAGTGGYEQY
NA	14	TRBJ1-1	TRBV9	ASSDHRVHGNTEAF
few	13	TRBJ1-1	TRBV11-1	ASSLALGGLSEAF
once	11	TRBJ2-5	TRBV2	ASSEPGVETQY
NA	10	TRBJ1-6	TRBV2	ASMQGGSPLH
NA	11	TRBJ1-2	TRBV6-5	AVEDGANYGYT
NA	11	TRBJ2-7	TRBV10-3	AITEQGAVEQY
NA	12	TRBJ1-3	TRBV7-9	ASSLGASGNTIY
NA	13	TRBJ2-7	TRBV7-2	ASSPRDGNSYEQY
NA	12	TRBJ1-1	TRBV10-3	AISGKGAGTEAF
NA	14	TRBJ2-2	TRBV6-4	ASSDLSDGHTGELF
NA	13	TRBJ2-6	TRBV28	ASSQGAAGANVLT
NA	13	TRBJ2-5	TRBV9	ASSPQPGGQETQY
once	14	TRBJ1-2	TRBV21-1	ASSAYRDGRDYGYT
NA	14	TRBJ2-1	TRBV9	ASSVAGESSYNEQF
NA	10	TRBJ2-7	TRBV11-1	AVSTPPYEQY
once	13	TRBJ2-6	TRBV11-1	ASLGRYSGANVLT
NA	11	TRBJ1-1	TRBV6-6	ASSYGAYTEAF
once	11	TRBJ1-1	TRBV10-3	AISELGNTEAF
few	13	TRBJ1-3	TRBV18	ASSPETVSGNTIY
NA	16	TRBJ2-6	TRBV2	ASSEDGALSSGANVLT
NA	11	TRBJ2-7	TRBV10-1	IRSHPGAYEQY
NA	15	TRBJ2-5	TRBV27	ASCLGGTSGAPETQY
NA	14	TRBJ1-2	TRBV19	ASRDTTGTTNYGYT
NA	14	TRBJ2-3	TRBV4-2	ASSQPSGGATDTQY
NA	12	TRBJ1-5	TRBV2	ASSVAGVDQPQH
NA	13	TRBJ2-1	TRBV10-3	AISEGAGGVNEQF
NA	12	TRBJ1-6	TRBV5-1	ASSLAQVESPLH
NA	12	TRBJ2-7	TRBV6-5	ATKDYLTSYEQY
NA	10	TRBJ2-7	TRBV7-2	ASSLALFEQY
NA	13	TRBJ1-2	TRBV18	ASSPPEGSDYGYT